Below, 10 T cell receptor beta chains from the same sample are listed, as sequenced in a study of T cell responses to AZD1222 COVID-19 vaccine. Only in-frame clones appear in the TCRdb table, and some are missing; sequencing was by immunoSEQ multiplex PCR. This sample yields roughly 75,000 clones, of which over 80% are seen a single time; roughly 10% belongs to the top ten. This specimen consisted of peripheral blood, obtained on day 0 of AZD1222 vaccination. These receptors came from an adult in good health.

The J gene is TRBJ2-6, the V gene TRBV7-8; TRBD1 is a possible D gene (6 bases). The CDR3 is made up of 18 amino acids. V gave up 5 bases and J gave up 1 base, with 18 bases separating them. Germline V CDR1 and CDR2: SGHVS, FQNEAQ. In DNA, the CDR3 is TGTGCCAGCAGCAATACTTGGGGGCCTGGATCTGGGGCCAACGTCCTGACTTTC. This codes for CASSNTWGPGSGANVLTF. The variable domain in full, with the rest retrieved from reference TRBV7-8 and TRBJ2-6, is GAGVSQSPRYKVAKRGQDVALRCDPISGHVSLFWYQQALGQGPEFLTYFQNEAQLDKSGLPSDRFFAERPEGSVSTLKIQRTQQEDSAVYLCASSNTWGPGSGANVLTFGAGSRLTVL.

CDR3: CASTLRGFGEQFF. The DNA for the CDR3 is TGTGCCAGCACCCTCAGGGGTTTTGGTGAGCAGTTCTTC. The V call is TRBV6-6, the J call TRBJ2-1, with D maybe TRBD1 (6 bases). This CDR3 comprises 13 residues. Germline V lookup: CDR1 MNHNY, CDR2 SVGAGI (reference sequence). Deletions cut 7 bases from V and 9 bases from J, with 16 bases between.

This clone was picked up one time. V and J are TRBV4-1 and TRBJ2-6; no clear D gene. V lost 6 bases to trimming and J lost 1 base, with 10 bases between them. The CDR3 spans 15 residues. The germline CDR1 and CDR2 sequences are MGHRA and YSYEKL. CDR3: CASSHNPSGANVLTF. The CDR3 coding sequence is TGCGCCAGCAGTCATAACCCTTCTGGGGCCAACGTCCTGACTTTC.

J is TRBJ2-7 and V is TRBV28; D ambiguous. CDR1 is MDHEN and CDR2 is SYDVKM in the germline V gene. The CDR3 has 13 residues. With 4 bases removed from V and 3 bases from J, the gap between germline ends came to 10 bases. CDR3 DNA: TGTGCCAGCAGTTCACAGACCTACTACGAGCAGTACTTC. Amino acids: CASSSQTYYEQYF.

The chain recombines TRBV7-8 with TRBJ2-5; 8 bases match TRBD1. V was pared by 5 bases and J by 5 bases, with 4 bases of the junction left unmatched. The germline V gene encodes CDR1 SGHVS and CDR2 FQNEAQ. This CDR3 has 13 amino acids. This CDR3 reads CASSLRQGETQYF. The CDR3, as DNA: TGTGCCAGCAGCCTCCGACAGGGGGAGACCCAGTACTTC.

The chain joins TRBV7-3 to TRBJ2-1; D unclear. Germline V CDR1 and CDR2: SGHTA, FQGTGA. The CDR3 consists of 13 residues. Trimming removed 5 bases from V and 5 bases from J, with 10 bases in between. CDR3 coding DNA: TGTGCCAGCAGCAACACTCAAGACAATGAGCAGTTCTTC. Its protein is CASSNTQDNEQFF.

This sequence joins TRBV6-1 and TRBJ2-1; D perhaps matches TRBD2 (7 bases). The CDR3 length is 16 residues. The germline gives CDR1 MNHNS, CDR2 SASEGT. Trimming left V 3 bases short and J 5 bases short, with 17 bases between. The CDR3 loop reads CASSDPGGPRDNEQFF. The CDR3 nucleotides are TGTGCCAGCAGTGACCCCGGGGGGCCCAGAGACAATGAGCAGTTCTTC.

The chain employs TRBV5-6 and TRBJ2-7; D not certain. V lost 2 bases and J 3 bases, leaving 12 bases between the germline ends. The CDR3 totals 14 residues. Germline CDR1 SGHDT, CDR2 YYEEEE. CDR3 residues: CASSLFLGFYEQYF. The CDR3 coding sequence is TGTGCCAGCAGCTTATTCTTGGGATTCTACGAGCAGTACTTC.

The chain couples TRBV27 to TRBJ2-4; a weak D match, TRBD1 (5 bases). In germline, CDR1 is MNHEY, CDR2 SMNVEV (reference sequence). The V end lost 0 bases, the J end lost 5 bases, and 14 bases lay between the germline ends. The length of the CDR3 is 16 residues. The CDR3, as DNA: TGTGCCAGCAGTTTATCGAGTCAGGGATACCAAAACATTCAGTACTTC. Its protein product is CASSLSSQGYQNIQYF.

This clone has more than one count but fewer than ten. V gene TRBV7-2 combines with J gene TRBJ1-2, with 8 nucleotides matching TRBD1. Per germline, CDR1 SGHTA and CDR2 FQGNSA. This CDR3 is built from 14 residues. V shed 7 bases and J 3 bases; nucleotides not matched to a gene: 7. CDR3 sequence reads: CASNPGGRDYGYTF. The CDR3 nucleotides read TGTGCCAGCAACCCAGGGGGCAGGGACTATGGCTACACCTTC. The whole variable domain, filled in from reference TRBV7-2 and TRBJ1-2, reads GAGVSQSPSNKVTEKGKDVELRCDPISGHTALYWYRQSLGQGLEFLIYFQGNSAPDKSGLPSDRFSAERTGGSVSTLTIQRTQQEDSAVYLCASNPGGRDYGYTFGSGTRLTVV.